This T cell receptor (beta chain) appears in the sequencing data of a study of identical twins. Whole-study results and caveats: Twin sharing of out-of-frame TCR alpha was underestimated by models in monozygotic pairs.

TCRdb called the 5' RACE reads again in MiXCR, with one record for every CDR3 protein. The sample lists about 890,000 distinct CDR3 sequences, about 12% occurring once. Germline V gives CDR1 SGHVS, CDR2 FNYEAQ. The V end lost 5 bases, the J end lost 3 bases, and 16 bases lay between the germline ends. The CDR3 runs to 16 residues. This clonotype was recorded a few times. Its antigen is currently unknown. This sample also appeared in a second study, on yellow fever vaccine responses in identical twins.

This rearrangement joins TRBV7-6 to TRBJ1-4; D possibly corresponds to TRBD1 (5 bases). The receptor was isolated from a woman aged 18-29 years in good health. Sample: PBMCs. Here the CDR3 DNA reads TGTGCCAGCAGCCCTCGCCCGGGACCGCCTAATGAAAAACTGTTTTTT. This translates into CASSPRPGPPNEKLFF.